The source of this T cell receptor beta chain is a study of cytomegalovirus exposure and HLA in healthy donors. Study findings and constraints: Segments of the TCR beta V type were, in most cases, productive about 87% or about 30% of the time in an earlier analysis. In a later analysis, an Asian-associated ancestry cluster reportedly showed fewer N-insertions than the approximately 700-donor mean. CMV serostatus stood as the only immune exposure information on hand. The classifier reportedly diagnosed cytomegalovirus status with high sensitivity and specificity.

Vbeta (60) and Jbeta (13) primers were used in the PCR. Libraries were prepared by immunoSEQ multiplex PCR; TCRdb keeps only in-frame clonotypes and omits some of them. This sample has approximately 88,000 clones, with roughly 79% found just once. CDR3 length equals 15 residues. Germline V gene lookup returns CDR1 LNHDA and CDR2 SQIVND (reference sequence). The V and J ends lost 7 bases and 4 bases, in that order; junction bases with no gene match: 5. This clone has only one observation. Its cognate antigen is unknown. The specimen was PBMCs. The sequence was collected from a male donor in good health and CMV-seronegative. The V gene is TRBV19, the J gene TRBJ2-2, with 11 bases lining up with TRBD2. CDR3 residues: CASKLAGGFTGELFF. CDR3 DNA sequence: TGTGCCAGTAAGCTAGCGGGGGGCTTCACCGGGGAGCTGTTTTTT.